The 9 T cell receptor beta chains listed next were all sequenced from one sample in a study of T-cell reconstitution after alpha-beta-depleted transplantation in children. The library targeted TCRbeta and was prepared with unique molecular identifiers. TCRdb called the PCR reads again in MiXCR, with one record for every CDR3 protein. The table includes 440,000 or so distinct CDR3 sequences, roughly 11% detected once. This material consisted of PBMCs from the stem cell graft donor, taken from the stem cell graft. These receptors all stem from a human donor who donated a stem cell graft to a child with acute myeloid leukemia.

A few counts support this clonotype. CDR3 sequence reads: CASSLAVAGGYGELFF. DNA of the CDR3: TGTGCCAGCAGCTTAGCCGTGGCGGGAGGGTACGGGGAGCTGTTTTTT. The genes are TRBV7-2 and TRBJ2-2; TRBD2 matches at 9 bases. From germline, CDR1 is SGHTA and CDR2 FQGNSA. This CDR3 comprises 16 residues. V lost 0 bases and J lost 7; bases outside the gene matches: 6.

This clonotype was counted between two and nine times. This chain uses TRBV29-1 with TRBJ2-7; 11 positions agree with TRBD2. The trim removed 5 bases at V and 2 bases at J, leaving 5 bases unmatched. CDR3 length: 14 residues. Germline V gene lookup returns CDR1 SQVTM and CDR2 ANQGSEA. For the CDR3, the DNA is TGCAGCGTTACACGACTAGCGGGGACCTACGAGCAGTACTTC. The encoded protein is CSVTRLAGTYEQYF.

The chain joins TRBV25-1 to TRBJ2-5; D could derive from TRBD1 or TRBD2 (6 bases each). This CDR3 is built from 16 residues. In germline, CDR1 is MGHDK, CDR2 SYGVNS. V was cut by 5 bases and J by 4 bases, with 20 bases left in between. The CDR3 region is CASSPQGGPIGETQYF. The CDR3 coding sequence is TGTGCCAGCAGTCCCCAAGGGGGGCCCATCGGAGAGACCCAGTACTTC.

This clonotype was counted between two and nine times. The genes are TRBV10-3 and TRBJ2-3; D unclear. The germline gives CDR1 ENHRY, CDR2 SYGVKD. The CDR3 spans 15 residues. The V gene lost 0 bases and the J gene lost 9 bases, with 16 bases spanning the gap. The CDR3 nucleotides read TGTGCCATCAGTGAGTCGGGAACTCGGTCCTCAACGCAGTATTTT. It specifies CAISESGTRSSTQYF.

The CDR3 DNA reads as TGTGCCAGCAGACTACAGGGGGCCGAATCCTACAATGAGCAGTTCTTC. This translates into CASRLQGAESYNEQFF. The V gene is TRBV6-1, the J gene TRBJ2-1; 9 nucleotides line up with TRBD1. The CDR3 contains 16 residues. The germline gives CDR1 MNHNS, CDR2 SASEGT. Trimming at V came to 6 bases and at J to 1 base, leaving 7 bases not matched to a gene.

At least ten counts were recorded for this clonotype. The rearrangement joins TRBV29-1 to TRBJ2-7; no clear D. V shed 6 bases and J shed 0 bases, with 9 bases lying between them. The germline V gene encodes CDR1 SQVTM and CDR2 ANQGSEA. The CDR3 has 12 amino acids. CDR3 nucleotide sequence: TGCAGCGTCTCGACCACCTCCTACGAGCAGTACTTC. Translated: CSVSTTSYEQYF.

CDR3 nucleotides: TGTGCCAGCAGTTCCGGGACATTCGAGACCCAGTACTTC. Translation gives CASSSGTFETQYF. This sequence joins TRBV28 and TRBJ2-5; D is possibly TRBD1 (6 bases). The CDR3 extends over 13 amino acids. Trimming cost V 4 bases and J 5 bases, with 11 bases left between them. Germline lookup yields CDR1 MDHEN and CDR2 SYDVKM.

The V gene is TRBV5-1, the J gene TRBJ1-3; no clear D. Trimming left V 4 bases short and J 0 bases short, with 17 bases between. CDR1 and CDR2 (germline): SGHRS, YFSETQ. The CDR3 consists of 17 residues. DNA of the CDR3: TGCGCCAGCAGCCCCGTGGAGGTGACCGCCTCTGGAAACACCATATATTTT. Protein: CASSPVEVTASGNTIYF.

The chain couples TRBV30 to TRBJ2-1; 7 nucleotides line up with TRBD1. CDR1 and CDR2 (germline): GTSNPN, SVGIG (reference sequence). The V segment lost 4 bases and the J segment 5 bases; nucleotides outside the gene matches: 17. The CDR3 has 17 amino acids. The CDR3 region is CAWTGDRVGYSDNEQFF. The CDR3 nucleotides are TGTGCCTGGACTGGAGACAGGGTAGGCTATTCGGACAATGAGCAGTTCTTC.